This T cell receptor beta chain comes out of a study of prognosis after radiotherapy for stage I lung cancer. Across the study: Over twelve of the patients were found to have newly diagnosed primary stage I lung tumors, and roughly 5 were living with oligometastatic NSCLC after surgical resection of the primary tumor.

Germline V CDR1 and CDR2: SGHTA, FQGNSA. This CDR3 has 14 amino acids. V lost 6 bases to trimming and J lost 7 bases, with 15 bases between them. Two rounds of multiplex PCR amplified TCR beta CDR3 from genomic DNA. Primers specific to each TRBV and TRBJ gene were used in first-round PCR. TCRdb passed the multiplex PCR reads through MiXCR, listing each CDR3 protein once. This sample has roughly 30,000 distinct CDR3 sequences, with about half found just once. The source of this sequence is a donor aged 50 or older with non-small cell lung cancer. This sequence joins TRBV7-2 and TRBJ2-2; D is possibly TRBD1 or TRBD2 (5 bases each). The sequencing here drew on PBMCs, taken before or after stereotactic body radiation therapy (not recorded which). The CDR3 is CASRFILGDGELFF. The DNA for the CDR3 is TGTGCCAGCAGATTTATACTAGGGGACGGGGAGCTGTTTTTT.